A single sample is the source of the 10 T cell receptor beta chains below, sequenced in a study of post-analysis software for immune sequencing data. Study-level findings and limits: The five TRBV segments detected at higher frequency in patients than in controls included TRBV5-6, TRBV5-1 and TRBV20-1.

Their antigens remain unidentified. Unique molecular identifiers were carried by the TCR beta cDNA libraries. TCRdb independently ran MiXCR on the PCR reads; one entry per CDR3 protein. The sample records 170,000 or so distinct CDR3 sequences, about 30% being singletons. The sample was blood. These receptors were obtained from a girl aged 5 to 17 with multiple sclerosis.

This clonotype was detected ten times or more. The chain uses TRBV7-9 and TRBJ2-5; the D is unclear. Germline V lookup: CDR1 SEHNR, CDR2 FQNEAQ (reference sequence). The CDR3 length is 13 residues. Trimming took off 2 bases at V and 5 bases at J, with 9 bases between the two ends. The CDR3, as DNA: TGTGCCAGCAGCTTATCCCCCTGGGAGACCCAGTACTTC. It encodes CASSLSPWETQYF.

This chain uses TRBV5-1 with TRBJ1-1; D may be TRBD1 (5 bases). Germline CDR1 reads SGHRS; CDR2 reads YFSETQ. V lost 4 bases to trimming and J lost 3 bases, with 10 bases between them. The length of the CDR3 is 13 residues. In DNA, the CDR3 is TGCGCCAGCAGCGATCCGGGGGACACTGAAGCTTTCTTT. Translated, it gives CASSDPGDTEAFF.

Comments on this clonotype: A read error may produce the germline difference seen at one junction end. This chain connects TRBV12-3 or TRBV12-4 to TRBJ2-1; 9 bases map to TRBD2. This CDR3 has 14 amino acids. CDR3 sequence: CAISPSGMFNEQFF. The CDR3 DNA follows: TGTGCCATCAGTCCTAGCGGGATGTTCAATGAGCAGTTCTTC.

The V and J genes are TRBV9 and TRBJ2-5, with TRBD1 matching over 8 bases. The J call could be wrong; TRBJ2-7 is a better fit for the DNA end. The CDR3 length is 16 residues. The germline gives CDR1 SGDLS, CDR2 YYNGEE. The CDR3 region has the DNA TGTGCCAGCAGCCCTCGGGACAGGCTAAGCTCCTACGAGCAGTACTTC. Translated, it gives CASSPRDRLSSYEQYF.

As for this clonotype: A much larger clonotype is one base distant, so this may be a read error. This chain joins TRBV11-1 and TRBJ2-7; the D gene is possibly TRBD2 (6 bases). Looked up from germline, CDR1 is SGHAT and CDR2 is FQDESV (reference sequence). Trimming left V 1 base short and J 12 bases short, with 25 bases between. The CDR3 is 16 residues long. CDR3: CASSLGHAGRVETLYF. In DNA form, the CDR3 reads TGTGCCAGCAGCTTAGGCCACGCCGGGAGAGTGGAGACCCTGTACTTC.

This clonotype was counted only a few times. This chain joins TRBV4-1 and TRBJ1-2, with a tentative D call TRBD1 (6 bases). Trimming took 1 base from V and 4 from J, leaving 13 bases between them. CDR1 is MGHRA and CDR2 is YSYEKL in the germline V gene. The CDR3 spans 15 residues. In DNA, the CDR3 is TGCGCCAGCAGCCAAGTGGCAGGGGCAATCTATGGCTACACCTTC. Translating gives CASSQVAGAIYGYTF.

Ten or more counts support this clonotype. This chain links TRBV9 with TRBJ2-7, with 7 nucleotides matching TRBD1. Germline V gene data show CDR1 as SGDLS and CDR2 as YYNGEE. The V segment lost 2 bases and the J segment 7 bases; nucleotides outside the gene matches: 15. The CDR3 spans 16 residues. CDR3 in DNA: TGTGCCAGCAGCGTCACAGGGGTGTCTTCTTTGTGGGAGCAGTACTTC. This sequence encodes CASSVTGVSSLWEQYF.

The chain uses TRBV7-2 and TRBJ1-6, with unresolved D. CDR1 and CDR2 from the germline V gene are SGHTA and FQGNSA. The CDR3 extends over 13 amino acids. Trimming removed 1 base from V and 7 bases from J, with 5 bases in between. CDR3 loop: CASSLDQNSPLHF. The DNA for the CDR3 is TGTGCCAGCAGCTTAGATCAGAATTCACCCCTCCACTTT.

This clonotype occurred a few times. The V gene is TRBV7-9, the J gene TRBJ1-1, with 8 bases that match TRBD1. This CDR3 region has 18 residues. V dropped 2 bases and J dropped 0; count of bases not matched to a gene: 11. Germline loops: CDR1 SEHNR, CDR2 FQNEAQ (reference sequence). The CDR3 region is CASSLSRTGNGMNTEAFF. The CDR3 region has the DNA TGTGCCAGCAGCTTAAGCCGGACAGGGAATGGCATGAACACTGAAGCTTTCTTT.

Many counts were recorded for this clonotype. The J gene is TRBJ2-7, the V gene TRBV20-1, with 9 bases aligning to TRBD2. J gave up 5 bases and V 3 bases, and 8 bases lay outside the gene matches. Germline V gives CDR1 DFQATT, CDR2 SNEGSKA (reference sequence). The CDR3 totals 14 residues. The CDR3 coding sequence is TGCAGTGCTAGGGGTGGACTAGCGCAAAACGAGCAGTACTTC. Its protein product is CSARGGLAQNEQYF.